One and the same sample provided the 29 T cell receptor beta chains below, sequenced in a study of shared clonotypes between healthy human individuals. Naive CD8 cells, CD45RO-negative and positively selected for CCR7, excluded terminally differentiated effector memory CD45RA+ cells. Method: immunoSEQ multiplex PCR; TCRdb's copy keeps in-frame clones and lacks some. The table shows about 2.1 million clones, with under 95% occurring only once. The source material was naive CD8+ T cells from PBMCs. These receptors all stem from a young man in good health. Some clones in this sample may be carry-over from other donors' samples.

The V call is TRBV11-2, the J call TRBJ2-7, with D perhaps matching TRBD1 or TRBD2 (5 bases each). V gave up 5 bases and J gave up 2 bases, with 13 bases separating them. This CDR3 has 14 residues. The germline V gene has CDR1 SGHAT and CDR2 FQNNGV. The CDR3 reads CASSEGTRAYEQYF. CDR3 nucleotide sequence: TGTGCCAGCAGCGAAGGGACGAGGGCCTACGAGCAGTACTTC.

The V call is TRBV11-2, the J call TRBJ2-2, with 7 bases aligning to TRBD2. Germline V CDR1 and CDR2: SGHAT, FQNNGV. This CDR3 comprises 12 residues. V shed 4 bases and J 8 bases; nucleotides not matched to a gene: 1. The CDR3 bases are TGTGCCAGCAGCTCGGGACTAGGGGAGCTGTTTTTT. It is translated as CASSSGLGELFF.

The chain uses TRBV2 and TRBJ2-5, with 14 bases matching TRBD2. V shed 8 bases and J 4 bases; nucleotides not matched to a gene: 6. CDR1 and CDR2 from the germline V gene are SNHLY and FYNNEI. There are 15 residues in the CDR3. CDR3 loop: CASAGGTSGRETQYF. The CDR3, as DNA: TGTGCCAGCGCGGGGGGGACTAGCGGGAGAGAGACCCAGTACTTC.

V and J are TRBV25-1 and TRBJ1-1; D possibly corresponds to TRBD1 (5 bases). The V end lost 5 bases, the J end lost 7 bases, and 11 bases lay between the germline ends. The length of the CDR3 is 12 residues. Germline values: CDR1 MGHDK, CDR2 SYGVNS. In DNA, the CDR3 is TGTGCCAGCAGTACTCGGGGGGGTGAAGCTTTCTTT. Residues: CASSTRGGEAFF.

The chain links TRBV4-2 to TRBJ2-2; D unresolved. Germline loops: CDR1 LGHNA, CDR2 YNFKEQ. V shed 3 bases and J shed 1 base, with 12 bases lying between them. The CDR3 sequence is 16 residues long. The chain's CDR3 is CASSQRGSQNTGELFF. The CDR3 bases are TGTGCCAGCAGCCAGAGAGGTAGCCAGAACACCGGGGAGCTGTTTTTT.

The gene calls are TRBV7-9 and TRBJ2-2; the D gene is possibly TRBD1 (6 bases). Germline-derived CDR1 and CDR2 are SEHNR and FQNEAQ (reference sequence). The CDR3 runs 15 residues. V lost 3 bases to trimming and J lost 6 bases, with 14 bases between them. The CDR3 DNA reads as TGTGCCAGCAGCTTTCCGGCAGGGGTCCCCGGGGAGCTGTTTTTT. Its translation is CASSFPAGVPGELFF.

The genes are TRBV5-1 and TRBJ2-2; a possible D gene is TRBD2 (6 bases). Trimming took 2 bases from V and 0 from J, leaving 8 bases between them. This CDR3 is 15 amino acids long. Germline CDR1 SGHRS, CDR2 YFSETQ. The CDR3 region has the DNA TGCGCCAGCAGCTTTGGGGGGTCGAACACCGGGGAGCTGTTTTTT. This sequence encodes CASSFGGSNTGELFF.

The rearrangement joins TRBV7-2 to TRBJ2-7; 11 bases agree with TRBD1. The V segment lost 6 bases and the J segment 2 bases; nucleotides outside the gene matches: 9. The germline CDR1 and CDR2 sequences are SGHTA and FQGNSA. The CDR3 runs to 16 residues. The CDR3 here is CASSQGGGQGAYEQYF. CDR3 coding DNA: TGTGCCAGCAGTCAGGGTGGGGGACAGGGGGCCTACGAGCAGTACTTC.

This sequence joins TRBV5-1 and TRBJ2-2; the D is unclear. CDR1 and CDR2 from the germline V gene are SGHRS and YFSETQ. V was cut by 0 bases and J by 3 bases, with 6 bases left in between. The CDR3 is 14 amino acids. This CDR3 reads CASSLAAHTGELFF. CDR3 in DNA: TGCGCCAGCAGCTTGGCAGCCCACACCGGGGAGCTGTTTTTT. Filled out from reference TRBV5-1 and TRBJ2-2, the complete variable domain reads KAGVTQTPRYLIKTRGQQVTLSCSPISGHRSVSWYQQTPGQGLQFLFEYFSETQRNKGNFPGRFSGRQFSNSRSEMNVSTLELGDSALYLCASSLAAHTGELFFGEGSRLTVL.

The rearrangement joins TRBV19 to TRBJ2-7, with 9 bases that match TRBD1. CDR3 size: 15 residues. The V segment lost 2 bases and the J segment 6 bases; nucleotides outside the gene matches: 8. From germline, CDR1 is LNHDA and CDR2 SQIVND (reference sequence). The CDR3 loop reads CASSISGTGRVEQYF. The CDR3, as DNA: TGTGCCAGTAGTATATCTGGGACAGGGAGGGTCGAGCAGTACTTC.

This chain links TRBV5-5 with TRBJ2-7; a possible D gene is TRBD1 (6 bases). V lost 4 bases, J lost 5 bases, and 16 bases lay in between. CDR3 size: 14 residues. Germline V gives CDR1 SGHKS, CDR2 YYEKEE (reference sequence). CDR3 nucleotides: TGTGCCAGCAGCGAGGACAGTATCCGGGACGAGCAGTACTTC. It yields the protein CASSEDSIRDEQYF.

Concerning this clone: Other DNA sequences within the sample encode an identical CDR3. J is TRBJ2-2 and V is TRBV9, with D uncertain. The CDR3 is 12 amino acids. Deletions cut 2 bases from V and 8 bases from J, with 7 bases between. The germline V gene has CDR1 SGDLS and CDR2 YYNGEE. The CDR3 DNA sequence: TGTGCCAGCAGCGTGGGTCGTGGGGAGCTGTTTTTT. Translating it yields CASSVGRGELFF. Using reference TRBV9 and TRBJ2-2 for the parts outside the CDR3, the full variable domain is DSGVTQTPKHLITATGQRVTLRCSPRSGDLSVYWYQQSLDQGLQFLIQYYNGEERAKGNILERFSAQQFPDLHSELNLSSLELGDSALYFCASSVGRGELFFGEGSRLTVL.

This chain joins TRBV2 and TRBJ2-4, with 9 bases fitting TRBD2. The CDR3 is made up of 16 amino acids. Per the germline V gene, CDR1 is SNHLY and CDR2 is FYNNEI. J lost 0 bases, V lost 4 bases, and 4 bases had no gene match. The CDR3 sequence: CASSGREGIAKNIQYF. CDR3 nucleotides: TGTGCCAGCAGTGGGCGGGAGGGGATAGCCAAAAACATTCAGTACTTC.

This sequence joins TRBV9 and TRBJ2-2; TRBD2 matches 10 bases. With 4 bases clipped from V and 9 bases from J, the junction kept 12 bases outside the gene matches. CDR3 length: 16 residues. Germline loops: CDR1 SGDLS, CDR2 YYNGEE. In DNA form, the CDR3 reads TGTGCCAGCAGCCCTGGACTAGCGGAAAATTCCCGGGAGCTGTTTTTT. This translates into CASSPGLAENSRELFF.

Remarks on this clone: The junction does not match germline at one end; this may be a read error. This chain joins TRBV19 and TRBJ2-7, with D possibly matching TRBD2 (5 bases). The CDR3 sequence is 16 residues long. From germline, CDR1 is LNHDA and CDR2 SQIVND (reference sequence). CDR3 DNA sequence: TGTGCCAGCAGTAGTATAATTGTGGGAGTAGCAACGGAGCAGTACTTC. Translated, it gives CASSSIIVGVATEQYF. The full variable domain, its missing parts supplied by reference TRBV19 and TRBJ2-7, is DGGITQSPKYLFRKEGQNVTLSCEQNLNHDAMYWYRQDPGQGLRLIYYSQIVNDFQKGDIAEGYSVSREKKESFPLTVTSAQKNPTAFYLCASSSIIVGVATEQYFGPGTRLTVT.

A few counts support this clone. The chain links TRBV11-1 to TRBJ1-1; possible D gene TRBD1, 6 bases. CDR3 length: 13 residues. Germline CDR1 and CDR2: SGHAT and FQDESV (reference sequence). V was shortened by 7 bases and J by 5 bases, with 14 bases between the two germline ends. CDR3: CASTHRDTTEAFF. The DNA for the CDR3 is TGTGCCAGCACCCACCGGGACACTACTGAAGCTTTCTTT.

The chain employs TRBV7-9 and TRBJ1-1; D is unresolved. Germline CDR1 is SEHNR and CDR2 is FQNEAQ (reference sequence). V lost 4 bases to trimming and J lost 5 bases, with 8 bases between them. This CDR3 spans 12 amino acids. The DNA for the CDR3 is TGTGCCAGCAGCTCCCTTAGAACTGAAGCTTTCTTT. Amino acids: CASSSLRTEAFF.

The chain joins TRBV6-5 to TRBJ2-1; no reliable D call. V was trimmed by 2 bases and J by 4 bases, leaving 6 bases between them. The CDR3 is 13 amino acids. Germline-derived CDR1 and CDR2 are MNHEY and SVGAGI. As DNA, the CDR3 is TGTGCCAGCAGTTACCGGGTTTACAATGAGCAGTTCTTC. It yields the protein CASSYRVYNEQFF.

The chain couples TRBV28 to TRBJ2-5; possible D gene TRBD2, 5 bases. The V gene's germline CDR1 is MDHEN and CDR2 SYDVKM. The V end lost 2 bases, the J end lost 4 bases, and 11 bases lay between the germline ends. The CDR3 consists of 14 residues. The CDR3 nucleotides are TGTGCCAGCAGTTTACCCGCCGGACTAGAGACCCAGTACTTC. Amino acid sequence: CASSLPAGLETQYF.

Comments on this clone: Other DNA variants within this sample encode the same CDR3. This chain connects TRBV9 to TRBJ2-5; TRBD2 is a possible D gene (6 bases). The CDR3 is 14 residues long. The germline V and J ends were trimmed by 0 bases and 4 bases, with 10 bases remaining between them. The germline V gene has CDR1 SGDLS and CDR2 YYNGEE. The CDR3 spells CASSVGGGSETQYF. The CDR3 coding sequence is TGTGCCAGCAGCGTAGGAGGAGGGTCAGAGACCCAGTACTTC.

This chain uses TRBV27 with TRBJ1-2; the match to TRBD1 covers 7 bases. The junction had 9 bases not matched to a gene; V was cut back by 4 bases and J by 4 bases. Germline-derived CDR1 and CDR2 are MNHEY and SMNVEV (reference sequence). CDR3 length equals 15 residues. The CDR3 coding sequence is TGTGCCAGCAGTTCATTCTACAGGGGCCTCTATGGCTACACCTTC. Protein product: CASSSFYRGLYGYTF.

The chain combines TRBV14 with TRBJ2-7; D not certain. V was cut by 4 bases and J by 4 bases, with 17 bases left in between. This CDR3 spans 15 amino acids. CDR1 and CDR2 (germline): SGHDN, FVKESK. The CDR3 loop is CASSPTSNPLYEQYF. For the CDR3, the DNA is TGTGCCAGCAGCCCTACCTCGAATCCCCTTTACGAGCAGTACTTC. Filled out from reference TRBV14 and TRBJ2-7, the complete variable domain reads EAGVTQFPSHSVIEKGQTVTLRCDPISGHDNLYWYRRVMGKEIKFLLHFVKESKQDESGMPNNRFLAERTGGTYSTLKVQPAELEDSGVYFCASSPTSNPLYEQYFGPGTRLTVT.

The V and J genes are TRBV5-1 and TRBJ2-5, with D unclear. Germline CDR1 SGHRS, CDR2 YFSETQ. Trimming took 0 bases from V and 2 from J, leaving 11 bases between them. This CDR3 is 15 amino acids long. CDR3 bases: TGCGCCAGCAGCTTGGAAGGCTACAGACAAGAGACCCAGTACTTC. This encodes CASSLEGYRQETQYF. The full variable domain, completed using reference TRBV5-1 and TRBJ2-5, is KAGVTQTPRYLIKTRGQQVTLSCSPISGHRSVSWYQQTPGQGLQFLFEYFSETQRNKGNFPGRFSGRQFSNSRSEMNVSTLELGDSALYLCASSLEGYRQETQYFGPGTRLLVL.

This rearrangement joins TRBV4-2 to TRBJ2-1, with D perhaps matching TRBD2 (5 bases). CDR3 size: 17 residues. Germline CDR1 reads LGHNA; CDR2 reads YNFKEQ. With 1 base removed from V and 6 bases from J, the gap between germline ends came to 19 bases. The CDR3 DNA is TGTGCCAGCAGCCAAGCCCCCGGGATTCCGATTTCCAATGAGCAGTTCTTC. Residues: CASSQAPGIPISNEQFF.

The genes are TRBV7-9 and TRBJ2-1; the D gene is possibly TRBD2 (5 bases). Trimming stripped 1 base from V and 6 bases from J, with 10 bases between. The CDR3 spans 14 residues. Germline V gene sequence: CDR1 SEHNR, CDR2 FQNEAQ (reference sequence). The CDR3 DNA follows: TGTGCCAGCAGCTTAGAGGCGGGCTTCAATGAGCAGTTCTTC. This sequence encodes CASSLEAGFNEQFF. The full variable domain, rest sourced from reference TRBV7-9 and TRBJ2-1, is DTGVSQNPRHKITKRGQNVTFRCDPISEHNRLYWYRQTLGQGPEFLTYFQNEAQLEKSRLLSDRFSAERPKGSFSTLEIQRTEQGDSAMYLCASSLEAGFNEQFFGPGTRLTVL.

This clone was counted a single time. V and J are TRBV28 and TRBJ2-3, with 7 bases that match TRBD1. V shed 11 bases and J 1 base; nucleotides not matched to a gene: 9. Germline loops: CDR1 MDHEN, CDR2 SYDVKM. The CDR3 runs to 14 residues. CDR3 DNA: TGTGCCCCCGAGCTCGACAGGGGCACAGATACGCAGTATTTT. It translates to CAPELDRGTDTQYF.

The V gene is TRBV30, the J gene TRBJ2-1, with 7 bases matching TRBD2. CDR1 is GTSNPN, CDR2 SVGIG, per germline (reference sequence). CDR3 length: 13 residues. V shed 4 bases and J 9 bases; nucleotides not matched to a gene: 9. CDR3: CAWIMGGSAEQFF. The CDR3 nucleotides read TGTGCCTGGATCATGGGCGGGAGTGCTGAGCAGTTCTTC.

V and J are TRBV7-9 and TRBJ2-1; 7 positions agree with TRBD1. The CDR3 totals 12 residues. J gave up 6 bases and V 9 bases, and 5 bases lay outside the gene matches. Looked up from germline, CDR1 is SEHNR and CDR2 is FQNEAQ (reference sequence). Here the CDR3 reads CARGDSTNEQFF. The CDR3 DNA reads as TGTGCCAGGGGGGACAGTACCAATGAGCAGTTCTTC.

The V and J genes are TRBV11-2 and TRBJ2-7; no clear D. Germline loops: CDR1 SGHAT, CDR2 FQNNGV. V gave up 3 bases and J gave up 0 bases, with 9 bases separating them. This CDR3 contains 14 residues. CDR3 DNA sequence: TGTGCCAGCAGCTTTAGGTTGAGCTCCTACGAGCAGTACTTC. This codes for CASSFRLSSYEQYF.